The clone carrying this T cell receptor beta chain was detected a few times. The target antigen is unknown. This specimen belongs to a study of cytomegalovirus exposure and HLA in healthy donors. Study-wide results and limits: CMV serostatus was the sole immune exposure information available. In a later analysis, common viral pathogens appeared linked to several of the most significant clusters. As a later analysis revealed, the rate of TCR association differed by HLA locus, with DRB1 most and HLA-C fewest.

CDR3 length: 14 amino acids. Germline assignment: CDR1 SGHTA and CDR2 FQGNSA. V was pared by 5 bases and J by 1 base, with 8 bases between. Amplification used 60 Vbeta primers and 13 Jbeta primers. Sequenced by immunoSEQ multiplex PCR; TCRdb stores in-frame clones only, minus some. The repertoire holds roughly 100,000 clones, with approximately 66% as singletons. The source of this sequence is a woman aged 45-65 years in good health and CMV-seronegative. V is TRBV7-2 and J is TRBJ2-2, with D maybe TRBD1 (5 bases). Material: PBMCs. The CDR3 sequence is CASSPQVNTGELFF. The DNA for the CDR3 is TGTGCCAGCAGCCCACAGGTGAACACCGGGGAGCTGTTTTTT.